This T cell receptor (beta chain) was observed in a study of blood T cell repertoires in COVID-19. In the authors' methods: Amplifying reference gene primers gave estimates of nucleated cell counts. Clones were sequenced by immunoSEQ multiplex PCR, and TCRdb holds only the in-frame ones, with some missing. The DNA was the basis for D and trimming; V, J and clone size are from that table. The sample lists 45,000 to 70,000 clones; 80% to 85% were seen once. The sequence came from a woman older than 75 with active or convalescent COVID-19. The sequenced sample was peripheral blood.

The CDR3 reads CASSLQGPNEKLFF. Written as DNA, the CDR3 is TGTGCCAGCAGCTTACAGGGCCCTAATGAAAAACTGTTTTTT. The chain recombines TRBV5-4 with TRBJ1-4, with D perhaps matching TRBD1 (6 bases). The V gene lost 2 bases and the J gene lost 3 bases, with 8 bases spanning the gap. This CDR3 is built from 14 residues. Germline CDR1 is SGHNT and CDR2 is YYREEE (reference sequence).